Below, 7 T cell receptor beta chains from the same sample are listed, as sequenced in a study of blood T cell repertoires in COVID-19. The protocol was immunoSEQ multiplex PCR, while the TCRdb copy is restricted to in-frame clones and leaves out a portion. The data contain a few hundred thousand clones, approximately 88% of them singletons. Sequencing input: peripheral blood. All receptors derive from a woman between 65 and 79 years old with COVID-19, enrolled during active disease.

The V gene is TRBV29-1, the J gene TRBJ2-4; 10 bases fit TRBD2. Per germline, CDR1 SQVTM and CDR2 ANQGSEA. Losses at the gene ends were 4 bases for V and 3 bases for J; bases not matched to a gene: 9. The CDR3 covers 16 residues. CDR3 protein: CSVGLAGVIGKNIQYF. DNA for the CDR3: TGCAGCGTTGGCCTAGCGGGAGTTATTGGCAAAAACATTCAGTACTTC. Based on the CDR3 plus reference TRBV29-1 and TRBJ2-4, the full variable domain is SAVISQKPSRDICQRGTSLTIQCQVDSQVTMMFWYRQQPGQSLTLIATANQGSEATYESGFVIDKFPISRPNLTFSTLTVSNMSPEDSSIYLCSVGLAGVIGKNIQYFGAGTRLSVL.

Only one count was recorded for this clone. The chain recombines TRBV30 with TRBJ2-5, with 9 nucleotides matching TRBD1. The CDR3 consists of 14 residues. The germline V gene has CDR1 GTSNPN and CDR2 SVGIG (reference sequence). Trimming removed 3 bases from V and 5 bases from J; junction bases left unmatched: 7. CDR3 in DNA: TGTGCCTGGAGCCCAAAAACAGGGGGCGAGACCCAGTACTTC. Encoded protein: CAWSPKTGGETQYF.

V gene TRBV12-5 combines with J gene TRBJ2-1; D is perhaps TRBD2 (5 bases). Germline lookup yields CDR1 LGHNT and CDR2 FRNRAP. V lost 3 bases and J 5 bases, leaving 14 bases between the germline ends. CDR3 length: 15 amino acids. The CDR3 nucleotides read TGTGCTAGTGGTTTATCGGGGAGTAGGAACAATGAGCAGTTCTTC. It translates to CASGLSGSRNNEQFF.

This clone has only one observation. The chain carries TRBV20-1 and TRBJ1-3; D unclear. Germline V CDR1 and CDR2: DFQATT, SNEGSKA (reference sequence). V lost 3 bases to trimming and J lost 2 bases, with 5 bases between them. The CDR3 length is 12 residues. CDR3 protein: CSASHAGNTIYF. DNA of the CDR3: TGCAGTGCTAGTCATGCTGGAAACACCATATATTTT.

The rearrangement links TRBV14 to TRBJ2-7, with no clear D. The CDR3 has 17 residues. Germline CDR1 is SGHDN and CDR2 is FVKESK. Trimming stripped 1 base from V and 7 bases from J, with 23 bases between. The CDR3 nucleotides read TGTGCCAGCAGCCAAGTAACGGCCCCCTCCTCCCGCGGAGAGCAGTACTTC. This gives the protein CASSQVTAPSSRGEQYF.

V usage is TRBV11-3 and J usage is TRBJ2-2, with 9 positions matching TRBD1. Germline V gene data show CDR1 as SGHNT and CDR2 as YENEEA. J was trimmed by 0 bases and V by 5 bases; bases with no gene match: 4. The CDR3 is 16 residues long. This CDR3 reads CASSARDRANTGELFF. Here the CDR3 DNA reads TGTGCCAGCAGCGCTCGGGACAGGGCGAACACCGGGGAGCTGTTTTTT.

The V gene is TRBV28, the J gene TRBJ1-5; a weak D match, TRBD1 (5 bases). Per the germline V gene, CDR1 is MDHEN and CDR2 is SYDVKM. CDR3 length: 16 amino acids. The V and J ends lost 1 base and 1 base respectively, with 11 bases between them. The CDR3 loop reads CASSLFRQGSNQPQHF. The DNA for the CDR3 is TGTGCCAGCAGTTTATTCCGCCAGGGAAGCAATCAGCCCCAGCATTTT.